Listed here are 32 T cell receptor beta chains from one sample, sequenced in a study of shared clonotypes between healthy human individuals. CD8 cells regarded as naive lacked CD45RO, were positively chosen for CCR7, and omitted terminally differentiated effector memory CD45RA+ cells. Clones were sequenced by immunoSEQ multiplex PCR, and TCRdb holds only the in-frame ones, with some missing. Of around 2.1 million clones listed, 85% to 95% were seen once; the top ten hold around 1.7%. Material: naive CD8+ T cells from PBMCs. These receptor sequences come from a young man in good health. Some clones in this sample may be carry-over from other donors' samples.

V usage is TRBV5-5 and J usage is TRBJ2-7, with a possible D match to TRBD2 (6 bases). Trimming removed 2 bases from V and 3 bases from J, with 12 bases in between. The CDR3 loop spans 14 amino acids. The germline CDR1 and CDR2 sequences are SGHKS and YYEKEE (reference sequence). CDR3 amino acids: CASSFGGRNYEQYF. Here the CDR3 DNA reads TGTGCCAGCAGCTTCGGGGGACGGAACTACGAGCAGTACTTC.

The chain joins TRBV6-1 to TRBJ1-3; D is unresolved. Germline-derived CDR1 and CDR2 are MNHNS and SASEGT. The CDR3 extends over 17 amino acids. Trimming pared 3 bases from V and 0 bases from J, leaving 15 bases between. The CDR3 nucleotides are TGTGCCAGCAGTGATGCGGTCAGATCCTACTCTGGAAACACCATATATTTT. It is translated as CASSDAVRSYSGNTIYF.

This chain connects TRBV13 to TRBJ1-1, with 7 bases aligning to TRBD1. Germline V lookup: CDR1 PRHDT, CDR2 FYEKMQ (reference sequence). The ends lost 4 bases at V and 1 base at J; junction bases unmatched: 6. CDR3 length: 15 amino acids. Here the CDR3 reads CASSSRQGGNTEAFF. The CDR3 DNA reads TGTGCCAGCAGCTCCAGACAGGGAGGGAACACTGAAGCTTTCTTT.

Note on this clone: A read error is possible here, since a much larger clone lies one base away. Other DNA sequences in the same sample also yield this CDR3. CDR3 residues: CASSFGETQYF. CDR3 in DNA: TGTGCCAGCAGCTTCGGGGAGACCCAGTACTTC. The chain couples TRBV7-6 to TRBJ2-5; D is unclear. The CDR3 has 11 amino acids. Trimming removed 3 bases from V and 5 bases from J, with 4 bases in between. Germline V gene lookup returns CDR1 SGHVS and CDR2 FNYEAQ.

The rearrangement joins TRBV10-2 to TRBJ1-5, with D possibly TRBD1 on 5 matching bases. V was cut by 6 bases and J by 4 bases, with 13 bases left in between. Germline V gives CDR1 WSHSY, CDR2 SAAADI. This CDR3 has 14 amino acids. CDR3 nucleotides: TGCGCCAGCAGAGGGACCGAGCCGAATCAGCCCCAGCATTTT. This codes for CASRGTEPNQPQHF.

CDR3 nucleotide sequence: TGTGCCACCACCCCTAGCGGGAGAGGGTCTGGGGAGCTGTTTTTT. Amino acid sequence: CATTPSGRGSGELFF. V and J are TRBV7-9 and TRBJ2-2, with 10 bases that match TRBD2. The CDR3 is 15 residues long. CDR1 is SEHNR and CDR2 is FQNEAQ in the germline V gene (reference sequence). V lost 10 bases and J lost 8; bases outside the gene matches: 13.

This chain joins TRBV5-1 and TRBJ2-1; 7 nucleotides align to TRBD1. Germline V gene lookup returns CDR1 SGHRS and CDR2 YFSETQ. The J segment lost 6 bases and the V segment lost 0 bases, leaving 9 bases of the junction unmatched. CDR3 length: 16 amino acids. CDR3 region: CASSLVPGGPLNEQFF. CDR3 nucleotides: TGCGCCAGCAGCTTGGTTCCAGGGGGTCCTCTCAATGAGCAGTTCTTC. The entire variable domain, with the rest obtained from reference TRBV5-1 and TRBJ2-1, is as follows: KAGVTQTPRYLIKTRGQQVTLSCSPISGHRSVSWYQQTPGQGLQFLFEYFSETQRNKGNFPGRFSGRQFSNSRSEMNVSTLELGDSALYLCASSLVPGGPLNEQFFGPGTRLTVL.

The chain uses TRBV5-1 and TRBJ2-4, with D tentatively TRBD2 (7 bases). CDR3 length: 15 residues. Deletions cut 2 bases from V and 15 bases from J, with 24 bases between. CDR1 SGHRS and CDR2 YFSETQ come from the germline V gene. In nucleotides, the CDR3 is TGCGCCAGCAGCTTTTGGGCGGGGGCGCTAAACGAATGGTACTTC. Translating it yields CASSFWAGALNEWYF. The whole variable domain, remainder taken from reference TRBV5-1 and TRBJ2-4, is KAGVTQTPRYLIKTRGQQVTLSCSPISGHRSVSWYQQTPGQGLQFLFEYFSETQRNKGNFPGRFSGRQFSNSRSEMNVSTLELGDSALYLCASSFWAGALNEWYFGAGTRLSVL.

This clone has only one observation. J is TRBJ2-7 and V is TRBV4-2, with 7 bases fitting TRBD2. V shed 6 bases, J shed 2 bases, and the junction held 10 bases outside the gene matches. Germline loops: CDR1 LGHNA, CDR2 YNFKEQ. The CDR3 covers 15 residues. The CDR3 nucleotides are TGTGCCAGCAGTCCACTGTCAGCGGGGACCTACGAGCAGTACTTC. Encoded protein: CASSPLSAGTYEQYF.

The genes are TRBV28 and TRBJ2-2; 8 nucleotides line up with TRBD1. The germline gives CDR1 MDHEN, CDR2 SYDVKM. CDR3 length: 16 residues. V lost 0 bases to trimming and J lost 7 bases; unmatched junction nucleotides: 7. The CDR3 loop reads CASSLWSGGRNGELFF. CDR3 sequence (DNA): TGTGCCAGCAGTTTATGGTCAGGGGGCCGGAACGGGGAGCTGTTTTTT.

V and J are TRBV28 and TRBJ2-5; D gene unclear. The CDR3 contains 13 residues. Germline CDR1 and CDR2: MDHEN and SYDVKM. V was cut by 3 bases and J by 1 base, with 6 bases left in between. CDR3 protein: CASSLSRQETQYF. DNA of the CDR3: TGTGCCAGCAGTTTGTCTCGCCAAGAGACCCAGTACTTC. Full variable domain (remainder filled in from reference TRBV28 and TRBJ2-5): DVKVTQSSRYLVKRTGEKVFLECVQDMDHENMFWYRQDPGLGLRLIYFSYDVKMKEKGDIPEGYSVSREKKERFSLILESASTNQTSMYLCASSLSRQETQYFGPGTRLLVL.

This clone was observed a single time. The gene calls are TRBV18 and TRBJ2-7, with 7 bases matching TRBD2. From germline, CDR1 is KGHSH and CDR2 LQKENI. The length of the CDR3 is 15 residues. The V segment lost 3 bases and the J segment 2 bases; nucleotides outside the gene matches: 7. This chain's CDR3 is CASSPWLADTYEQYF. In nucleotides, the CDR3 is TGTGCCAGCTCACCTTGGCTAGCGGACACCTACGAGCAGTACTTC.

This clone occurred once. The chain carries TRBV5-5 and TRBJ2-2; D ambiguous. CDR1 is SGHKS and CDR2 is YYEKEE in the germline V gene (reference sequence). V lost 2 bases, J lost 1 base, and 12 bases lay in between. The CDR3 length is 16 residues. The CDR3 DNA reads as TGTGCCAGCAGCTTTAGCCCACGACAGAACACCGGGGAGCTGTTTTTT. Protein sequence: CASSFSPRQNTGELFF.

The CDR3 is CASSLRPATNEKLFF. In DNA, the CDR3 is TGCGCCAGCAGCTTGCGGCCGGCAACTAATGAAAAACTGTTTTTT. The gene calls are TRBV5-1 and TRBJ1-4; D remains unclear. V lost 1 base, J lost 0 bases, and 7 bases lay in between. The CDR3 has 15 amino acids. Germline V gene sequence: CDR1 SGHRS, CDR2 YFSETQ.

The rearrangement joins TRBV13 to TRBJ1-1; a weak D match, TRBD1 (6 bases). The CDR3 spans 15 residues. With 4 bases removed from V and 0 bases from J, the gap between germline ends came to 12 bases. In germline, CDR1 is PRHDT, CDR2 FYEKMQ (reference sequence). This CDR3 reads CASSSQGHMNTEAFF. CDR3 nucleotides: TGTGCCAGCAGCTCACAGGGCCACATGAACACTGAAGCTTTCTTT.

The chain joins TRBV19 to TRBJ1-3; D is unresolved. This CDR3 comprises 15 residues. The ends were cut back, 5 bases at V and 0 bases at J, with 11 bases in the middle. The germline gives CDR1 LNHDA, CDR2 SQIVND (reference sequence). CDR3 region: CASSRQESSGNTIYF. CDR3 nucleotide sequence: TGTGCCAGTAGTCGGCAGGAGAGCTCTGGAAACACCATATATTTT. The full variable domain, rest sourced from reference TRBV19 and TRBJ1-3, is DGGITQSPKYLFRKEGQNVTLSCEQNLNHDAMYWYRQDPGQGLRLIYYSQIVNDFQKGDIAEGYSVSREKKESFPLTVTSAQKNPTAFYLCASSRQESSGNTIYFGEGSWLTVV.

This chain uses TRBV5-6 with TRBJ1-5, with a weak D call TRBD1 (5 bases). CDR3 length equals 15 residues. The V end lost 0 bases, the J end lost 4 bases, and 11 bases lay between the germline ends. Germline V gene sequence: CDR1 SGHDT, CDR2 YYEEEE. CDR3 region: CASSLGGTSNQPQHF. CDR3 sequence (DNA): TGTGCCAGCAGCTTGGGAGGGACCTCGAATCAGCCCCAGCATTTT. Full variable domain (missing parts from reference TRBV5-6 and TRBJ1-5): DAGVTQSPTHLIKTRGQQVTLRCSPKSGHDTVSWYQQALGQGPQFIFQYYEEEERQRGNFPDRFSGHQFPNYSSELNVNALLLGDSALYLCASSLGGTSNQPQHFGDGTRLSIL.

The chain joins TRBV27 to TRBJ1-5; D perhaps matches TRBD1 (5 bases). The CDR3 is made up of 16 amino acids. Germline V CDR1 and CDR2: MNHEY, SMNVEV (reference sequence). V shed 2 bases and J shed 7 bases, with 18 bases lying between them. Here the CDR3 DNA reads TGTGCCAGCAGTTTAGTGGTTGGGGCAGGGAGACAGCCCCAGCATTTT. Translating gives CASSLVVGAGRQPQHF.

The genes are TRBV5-6 and TRBJ2-5; 7 nucleotides line up with TRBD1. CDR1 SGHDT and CDR2 YYEEEE come from the germline V gene. This CDR3 comprises 15 residues. Unmatched junction bases numbered 6, after V lost 2 bases and J lost 2 bases. The CDR3 is CASSFPGQTQETQYF. Here the CDR3 DNA reads TGTGCCAGCAGCTTTCCGGGACAGACACAAGAGACCCAGTACTTC.

This chain connects TRBV6-5 to TRBJ1-1, with D perhaps matching TRBD1 (5 bases). With 3 bases removed from V and 5 bases from J, the gap between germline ends came to 13 bases. Germline loops: CDR1 MNHEY, CDR2 SVGAGI. CDR3 size: 14 residues. As DNA, the CDR3 is TGTGCCAGCAGTTATCGGGGGTCGGGAACTGAAGCTTTCTTT. Translating gives CASSYRGSGTEAFF.

The rearrangement links TRBV19 to TRBJ2-1; 10 bases match TRBD2. This CDR3 region has 14 residues. Per germline, CDR1 LNHDA and CDR2 SQIVND (reference sequence). V gave up 7 bases and J gave up 8 bases; unmatched junction bases: 8. The CDR3 region has the DNA TGTGCCAGTAAGTCTAGCGGGAGTTACGATGAGCAGTTCTTC. Amino acids: CASKSSGSYDEQFF.

This rearrangement joins TRBV7-6 to TRBJ1-1; no clear D gene. The ends were cut back, 1 base at V and 1 base at J, with 13 bases in the middle. The CDR3 extends over 16 amino acids. Germline V lookup: CDR1 SGHVS, CDR2 FNYEAQ. The CDR3 nucleotides are TGTGCCAGCAGCTTAGAGAGCGAGGGAAGGAACACTGAAGCTTTCTTT. This codes for CASSLESEGRNTEAFF.

J is TRBJ1-3 and V is TRBV2; weak D call: TRBD1 (5 bases). The germline gives CDR1 SNHLY, CDR2 FYNNEI. This CDR3 is 15 amino acids long. The V and J ends lost 0 bases and 4 bases respectively, with 10 bases between them. The CDR3 DNA sequence: TGTGCCAGCAGTGAAGCGGGGGGATGGGGAAACACCATATATTTT. It encodes CASSEAGGWGNTIYF.

The chain is built from TRBV9 and TRBJ2-2; D might be TRBD1 (6 bases). The CDR3 covers 17 residues. Trimming took off 0 bases at V and 2 bases at J, with 14 bases between the two ends. The germline V gene has CDR1 SGDLS and CDR2 YYNGEE. CDR3 DNA sequence: TGTGCCAGCAGCGTAGCCTGGACAGCCTTAAACACCGGGGAGCTGTTTTTT. It translates to CASSVAWTALNTGELFF.

The chain is built from TRBV6-1 and TRBJ1-5, with D possibly being TRBD1 (5 bases). The CDR3 is made up of 13 amino acids. V shed 7 bases and J shed 5 bases, with 12 bases lying between them. Germline values: CDR1 MNHNS, CDR2 SASEGT. DNA of the CDR3: TGTGCCAGCACGGGCAGGGCTCATCAGCCCCAGCATTTT. Its translation: CASTGRAHQPQHF.

As regards this clone: Other DNA sequences of this sample code for an identical CDR3. The chain is built from TRBV27 and TRBJ1-1; D remains ambiguous. The CDR3 runs 13 residues. V lost 5 bases and J lost 0, with 7 bases in between. Germline-derived CDR1 and CDR2 are MNHEY and SMNVEV (reference sequence). The CDR3 reads CASSPGLNTEAFF. The CDR3 bases are TGTGCCAGCAGTCCGGGTCTGAACACTGAAGCTTTCTTT.

The rearrangement uses TRBV27 and TRBJ1-1; D perhaps matches TRBD1 (6 bases). Trimming took 0 bases from V and 4 from J, leaving 15 bases between them. Germline CDR1 MNHEY, CDR2 SMNVEV (reference sequence). The CDR3 has 16 amino acids. CDR3 residues: CASSLSGGRGFTEAFF. The DNA of the CDR3 is TGTGCCAGCAGTTTATCGGGGGGTAGGGGGTTCACTGAAGCTTTCTTT.

V usage is TRBV7-9 and J usage is TRBJ1-4; D not certain. Per the germline V gene, CDR1 is SEHNR and CDR2 is FQNEAQ (reference sequence). The CDR3 runs 15 residues. Trimming took off 4 bases at V and 8 bases at J, with 17 bases between the two ends. CDR3 protein: CASSSRPVRNEKLFF. CDR3 nucleotides: TGTGCCAGCAGCTCCCGTCCGGTTCGGAACGAAAAACTGTTTTTT.

The V gene is TRBV27, the J gene TRBJ1-5; D not certain. CDR1 MNHEY and CDR2 SMNVEV come from the germline V gene (reference sequence). V was clipped by 5 bases and J by 0 bases, with 8 bases between them. This CDR3 comprises 14 residues. The DNA of the CDR3 is TGTGCCAGCAGTGTACGGCATAGCAATCAGCCCCAGCATTTT. This encodes CASSVRHSNQPQHF.

The rearrangement uses TRBV6-5 and TRBJ2-2; the D is unclear. Trimming stripped 4 bases from V and 2 bases from J, with 11 bases between. The CDR3 totals 15 residues. The germline V gene encodes CDR1 MNHEY and CDR2 SVGAGI. This CDR3 reads CASSFNSLNTGELFF. CDR3 sequence (DNA): TGTGCCAGCAGTTTTAACAGTTTAAACACCGGGGAGCTGTTTTTT.

The chain couples TRBV5-6 to TRBJ2-1, with TRBD2 identical over 11 bases. The CDR3 totals 16 residues. Germline-derived CDR1 and CDR2 are SGHDT and YYEEEE. The V and J ends lost 3 bases and 10 bases, in that order; junction bases with no gene match: 12. The CDR3 here is CASSWLAGGVSSEQFF. Here the CDR3 DNA reads TGTGCCAGCAGCTGGTTAGCGGGAGGGGTTTCAAGCGAGCAGTTCTTC.

V and J are TRBV10-3 and TRBJ1-2; D may be TRBD1 (6 bases). CDR1 ENHRY and CDR2 SYGVKD come from the germline V gene. The V and J ends lost 6 bases and 4 bases respectively, with 15 bases between them. This CDR3 region has 14 residues. CDR3 residues: CAIREQGSSYGYTF. DNA of the CDR3: TGTGCCATCAGGGAACAGGGTTCGTCCTATGGCTACACCTTC.